These 23 T cell receptor beta chains share one sample of origin, sequenced in a study of cytomegalovirus exposure and HLA in healthy donors. Both 60 Vbeta primers and 13 Jbeta primers went into the PCR. Clones were sequenced by immunoSEQ multiplex PCR, and TCRdb holds only the in-frame ones, with some missing. The sample lists about 250,000 clones; nearly 95% were seen once. The sequencing input was PBMCs. These receptors were obtained from a girl aged 2 to 10 in good health and CMV-seronegative.

The chain recombines TRBV19 with TRBJ1-5, with a possible D match to TRBD1 (6 bases). The ends were cut back, 3 bases at V and 2 bases at J, with 14 bases in the middle. Germline V gene lookup returns CDR1 LNHDA and CDR2 SQIVND (reference sequence). The CDR3 covers 16 residues. CDR3 region: CASSILPTGGNQPQHF. In DNA form, the CDR3 reads TGTGCCAGTAGTATCCTACCGACAGGCGGCAATCAGCCCCAGCATTTT.

The chain links TRBV5-1 to TRBJ2-2; D uncertain. This CDR3 spans 14 amino acids. Germline CDR1 is SGHRS and CDR2 is YFSETQ. V dropped 6 bases and J dropped 3 bases, with 12 bases sitting between them. DNA for the CDR3: TGCGCCAGCAACACTTGGGCCGACACCGGGGAGCTGTTTTTT. Encoded protein: CASNTWADTGELFF.

CDR3 DNA sequence: TGTGCCAGCGGAGAACACAGTTGGGGAGAGCCCCAGCATTTT. This codes for CASGEHSWGEPQHF. The chain employs TRBV2 and TRBJ1-5; D not resolved. The ends were cut back, 8 bases at V and 8 bases at J, with 19 bases in the middle. This CDR3 has 14 amino acids. CDR1 SNHLY and CDR2 FYNNEI come from the germline V gene.

This clone appeared once. The gene calls are TRBV11-2 and TRBJ1-5; D is undetermined. Trimming took 3 bases from V and 1 from J, leaving 7 bases between them. This CDR3 contains 14 residues. From germline, CDR1 is SGHAT and CDR2 FQNNGV. CDR3 coding DNA: TGTGCCAGCAGCTTTCCGGGGAGCAATCAGCCCCAGCATTTT. This sequence encodes CASSFPGSNQPQHF.

The chain uses TRBV5-4 and TRBJ2-1; TRBD2 is a possible D gene (5 bases). CDR3 length: 16 residues. V shed 0 bases and J shed 3 bases, with 13 bases lying between them. In germline, CDR1 is SGHNT, CDR2 YYREEE (reference sequence). CDR3 in DNA: TGTGCCAGCAGCTTGGAGGGCGGGTCGGGCTACAATGAGCAGTTCTTC. Translation gives CASSLEGGSGYNEQFF.

The chain uses TRBV19 and TRBJ1-6; TRBD1 is a possible D gene (5 bases). Looked up from germline, CDR1 is LNHDA and CDR2 is SQIVND (reference sequence). The V end lost 4 bases, the J end lost 4 bases, and 8 bases lay between the germline ends. The CDR3 runs 14 residues. The CDR3 coding sequence is TGTGCCAGTAGTAGCAGGGCTTATAATTCACCCCTCCACTTT. This sequence encodes CASSSRAYNSPLHF.

The chain couples TRBV27 to TRBJ2-7; 9 nucleotides agree with TRBD1. CDR1 is MNHEY, CDR2 SMNVEV, per germline (reference sequence). This CDR3 contains 13 residues. The trim removed 6 bases at V and 6 bases at J, leaving 6 bases unmatched. CDR3 coding DNA: TGTGCCAGCAGGCTACAGGGGGCGGCCGAGCAGTACTTC. Encoded protein: CASRLQGAAEQYF.

The chain uses TRBV19 and TRBJ1-2; D gene uncertain. Trimming removed 3 bases from V and 5 bases from J, with 19 bases in between. The CDR3 is 16 amino acids. Germline V gene data show CDR1 as LNHDA and CDR2 as SQIVND (reference sequence). CDR3 residues: CASSIGAGPPWYGYTF. The CDR3 DNA reads TGTGCCAGTAGTATTGGTGCGGGCCCACCGTGGTATGGCTACACCTTC.

The chain has TRBV19 and TRBJ1-5; D is undetermined. Germline-derived CDR1 and CDR2 are LNHDA and SQIVND (reference sequence). This CDR3 contains 13 residues. The V and J ends lost 4 bases and 6 bases respectively, with 10 bases between them. CDR3 DNA: TGTGCCAGTAGTAGGCGACAATTTCAGCCCCAGCATTTT. Protein sequence: CASSRRQFQPQHF. The entire variable domain, with the rest obtained from reference TRBV19 and TRBJ1-5, is as follows: DGGITQSPKYLFRKEGQNVTLSCEQNLNHDAMYWYRQDPGQGLRLIYYSQIVNDFQKGDIAEGYSVSREKKESFPLTVTSAQKNPTAFYLCASSRRQFQPQHFGDGTRLSIL.

The chain combines TRBV7-3 with TRBJ1-1; perhaps TRBD1 as D (5 bases). Germline CDR1 SGHTA, CDR2 FQGTGA. The CDR3 loop spans 15 amino acids. Trimming removed 1 base at V and 0 bases at J, with 9 bases between. The CDR3: CASSLNDRMNTEAFF. In DNA form, the CDR3 reads TGTGCCAGCAGCTTAAACGACAGAATGAACACTGAAGCTTTCTTT. Complete variable domain (other parts from reference TRBV7-3 and TRBJ1-1): GAGVSQTPSNKVTEKGKYVELRCDPISGHTALYWYRQSLGQGPEFLIYFQGTGAADDSGLPNDRFFAVRPEGSVSTLKIQRTERGDSAVYLCASSLNDRMNTEAFFGQGTRLTVV.

The CDR3 loop reads CASSIRGQGGTEPQHF. CDR3 bases: TGTGCCAGTAGTATAAGGGGACAGGGGGGCACGGAGCCCCAGCATTTT. V and J are TRBV19 and TRBJ1-5; 11 bases are shared with TRBD1. The CDR3 spans 16 residues. Germline CDR1 LNHDA, CDR2 SQIVND (reference sequence). J lost 8 bases, V lost 2 bases, and 8 bases had no gene match.

The chain joins TRBV19 to TRBJ2-1; D perhaps matches TRBD2 (6 bases). The germline gives CDR1 LNHDA, CDR2 SQIVND (reference sequence). The CDR3 spans 11 residues. Trimming shortened V by 10 bases and J by 7 bases, and 11 bases separated the two germline ends. The CDR3 loop is CATQRVNEQFF. The CDR3 nucleotides read TGTGCCACTCAGCGGGTTAATGAGCAGTTCTTC.

The rearrangement links TRBV27 to TRBJ2-5; D not certain. Germline values: CDR1 MNHEY, CDR2 SMNVEV (reference sequence). Between the trimmed V and J ends, which lost 7 bases and 5 bases, there was a span of 14 bases. The length of the CDR3 is 13 residues. CDR3 residues: CASTRKGGETQYF. The CDR3 DNA reads TGTGCCAGCACCCGAAAAGGCGGCGAGACCCAGTACTTC.

The chain employs TRBV7-8 and TRBJ2-2, with TRBD2 identical over 12 bases. V was clipped by 3 bases and J by 3 bases; unmatched bases: 14. This CDR3 is 20 amino acids long. Germline CDR1 and CDR2: SGHVS and FQNEAQ. CDR3 region: CASSFRIKTSGRPYTGELFF. DNA of the CDR3: TGTGCCAGCAGCTTCCGAATAAAAACTAGCGGGAGGCCCTACACCGGGGAGCTGTTTTTT.

The CDR3 sequence: CASKEIGGEGGNQPQHF. DNA of the CDR3: TGTGCCAGTAAAGAGATTGGAGGGGAGGGCGGCAATCAGCCCCAGCATTTT. This sequence joins TRBV19 and TRBJ1-5, with D maybe TRBD1 (5 bases). Germline V gives CDR1 LNHDA, CDR2 SQIVND (reference sequence). The V end lost 7 bases, the J end lost 2 bases, and 21 bases lay between the germline ends. This CDR3 comprises 17 residues.

CDR3 nucleotide sequence: TGTGCCAGCAGAGTACAGGGGGCGGGCGAGCAGTACTTC. This codes for CASRVQGAGEQYF. J is TRBJ2-7 and V is TRBV5-6; 9 positions agree with TRBD1. Per the germline V gene, CDR1 is SGHDT and CDR2 is YYEEEE. Trimming removed 5 bases from V and 6 bases from J; junction bases left unmatched: 6. The CDR3 is 13 residues long.

The chain is built from TRBV10-3 and TRBJ2-5; possible D gene TRBD2, 6 bases. The J call may be faulty, since TRBJ2-7 better matches the DNA end. There are 11 residues in the CDR3. Germline V gives CDR1 ENHRY, CDR2 SYGVKD. The CDR3 region is CAISGAGEQYF. CDR3 sequence (DNA): TGTGCCATCAGTGGAGCGGGCGAGCAGTACTTC.

This chain uses TRBV27 with TRBJ1-1; TRBD1 agrees at 9 bases. The germline V gene has CDR1 MNHEY and CDR2 SMNVEV (reference sequence). The CDR3 has 19 residues. After removal of 2 bases from V and 0 bases from J, the junction contained 13 bases not matched to a gene. CDR3 sequence: CASSLTHRGRINMNTEAFF. The CDR3 DNA reads TGTGCCAGCAGTTTAACCCACAGGGGGCGCATAAATATGAACACTGAAGCTTTCTTT.

The chain has TRBV7-9 and TRBJ2-1; TRBD1 aligns across 11 bases. CDR1 and CDR2 from the germline V gene are SEHNR and FQNEAQ (reference sequence). The junction had 2 bases not matched to a gene; V was cut back by 1 base and J by 9 bases. CDR3 length: 14 amino acids. The CDR3 protein is CASSLGTGGIEQFF. The CDR3 DNA sequence: TGTGCCAGCAGCTTAGGGACAGGGGGCATTGAGCAGTTCTTC.

V gene TRBV6-5 combines with J gene TRBJ2-7, with 9 positions matching TRBD1. This CDR3 is built from 15 residues. With 6 bases clipped from V and 0 bases from J, the junction kept 6 bases outside the gene matches. Germline V gene lookup returns CDR1 MNHEY and CDR2 SVGAGI. The CDR3 here is CASRRGTGSSYEQYF. In DNA, the CDR3 is TGTGCCAGCAGGAGGGGGACAGGGAGCTCCTACGAGCAGTACTTC.

This chain connects TRBV10-3 to TRBJ1-6; tentatively, D is TRBD1 (5 bases). With 3 bases removed from V and 1 base from J, the gap between germline ends came to 10 bases. In germline, CDR1 is ENHRY, CDR2 SYGVKD. The CDR3 has 16 amino acids. The CDR3 DNA sequence: TGTGCCATCAGTGACGAGTACAGGTCCTATAATTCACCCCTCCACTTT. Protein: CAISDEYRSYNSPLHF.

The chain recombines TRBV29-1 with TRBJ2-7; tentative D call: TRBD2 (6 bases). CDR1 is SQVTM, CDR2 ANQGSEA, per germline. The CDR3 runs 15 residues. The V and J ends lost 1 base and 2 bases respectively, with 15 bases between them. CDR3 nucleotide sequence: TGCAGCGTTGAAGGGGGGGACGTTCCCCCCTACGAGCAGTACTTC. It codes for CSVEGGDVPPYEQYF.

This chain joins TRBV27 and TRBJ1-5; 7 bases are a match to TRBD1. Germline V gene data show CDR1 as MNHEY and CDR2 as SMNVEV (reference sequence). The CDR3 runs 17 residues. Unmatched junction bases numbered 17, after V lost 6 bases and J lost 6 bases. CDR3 sequence (DNA): TGTGCCAGCAGGGTAAGCGCCGGGGACAGTATAAGTCAGCCCCAGCATTTT. Protein product: CASRVSAGDSISQPQHF.